This entry lists 26 T cell receptor beta chains sequenced from one sample in a study of OX40 agonist ivuxolimab in advanced cancers. The repertoire was sequenced with immunoSEQ multiplex PCR; TCRdb's copy has only in-frame clones and lacks some. The sample includes approximately 52,000 clones, about four fifths of them seen just once. The sample here was CD4+ or CD8+ T cells sorted from blood, taken in a trial of the OX40 agonist ivuxolimab. These TCRs come from an adult with an advanced solid tumor such as melanoma, head and neck, liver or kidney cancer.

The chain is built from TRBV6-5 and TRBJ2-2; no firm D call. The CDR3 contains 14 residues. The germline gives CDR1 MNHEY, CDR2 SVGAGI. V was clipped by 8 bases and J by 7 bases, with 17 bases between them. The CDR3 here is CASSERPANGELFF. CDR3 DNA sequence: TGTGCCAGCTCCGAGCGACCGGCAAACGGGGAGCTGTTTTTT.

Judged by abundance, this clone is medium-sized. The rearrangement joins TRBV5-1 to TRBJ1-1; D not certain. Between the trimmed V and J ends, which lost 0 bases and 0 bases, there was a span of 6 bases. CDR3 length: 14 residues. Germline lookup yields CDR1 SGHRS and CDR2 YFSETQ. CDR3 nucleotide sequence: TGCGCCAGCAGCTTGGAGTACGTGAACACTGAAGCTTTCTTT. It translates to CASSLEYVNTEAFF.

CDR3 nucleotides: TGTGCCAGCAGCTTACAAGATACGCAGTATTTT. The encoded protein is CASSLQDTQYF. The chain joins TRBV7-8 to TRBJ2-3; D is uncertain. Germline V gene sequence: CDR1 SGHVS, CDR2 FQNEAQ. This CDR3 region has 11 residues. Trimming shortened V by 2 bases and J by 5 bases, and 2 bases separated the two germline ends. The variable domain in full, completed from reference TRBV7-8 and TRBJ2-3, reads GAGVSQSPRYKVAKRGQDVALRCDPISGHVSLFWYQQALGQGPEFLTYFQNEAQLDKSGLPSDRFFAERPEGSVSTLKIQRTQQEDSAVYLCASSLQDTQYFGPGTRLTVL.

CDR3 sequence: CASRAGGSEKLFF. CDR3 bases: TGTGCCAGCAGAGCAGGGGGGAGTGAAAAACTGTTTTTT. The rearrangement uses TRBV25-1 and TRBJ1-4; 7 positions match TRBD1. The CDR3 runs 13 residues. Trimming at V came to 6 bases and at J to 7 bases, leaving 5 bases not matched to a gene. Germline V CDR1 and CDR2: MGHDK, SYGVNS.

This chain uses TRBV18 with TRBJ2-1; tentative D call: TRBD2 (6 bases). Trimming removed 2 bases at V and 4 bases at J, with 15 bases between. This CDR3 contains 16 residues. Germline CDR1 KGHSH, CDR2 LQKENI. Here the CDR3 reads CASSPILGGSYNEQFF. In nucleotides, the CDR3 is TGTGCCAGCTCACCAATTCTGGGAGGTTCTTACAATGAGCAGTTCTTC.

This chain joins TRBV11-2 and TRBJ2-1; TRBD2 matches 9 bases. After removal of 4 bases from V and 6 bases from J, the junction contained 10 bases not matched to a gene. Germline assignment: CDR1 SGHAT and CDR2 FQNNGV. The length of the CDR3 is 16 residues. The chain's CDR3 is CASSSGGLAGINEQFF. The CDR3, as DNA: TGTGCCAGCAGCTCTGGAGGGCTAGCGGGAATCAATGAGCAGTTCTTC.

In its sample, this clone was seen a few times. This chain connects TRBV5-1 to TRBJ2-1; tentatively, D is TRBD2 (6 bases). The V gene's germline CDR1 is SGHRS and CDR2 YFSETQ. Trimming took off 0 bases at V and 15 bases at J, with 19 bases between the two ends. The CDR3 has 14 amino acids. The CDR3 DNA reads TGCGCCAGCAGCTTGGGAGTAGCGGAGCCCGAGGCGTTCTTC. Translating gives CASSLGVAEPEAFF.

The chain carries TRBV20-1 and TRBJ2-7; no firm D call. The CDR3 is 11 residues long. Germline assignment: CDR1 DFQATT and CDR2 SNEGSKA (reference sequence). Trimming removed 8 bases at V and 4 bases at J, with 12 bases between. This chain's CDR3 is CSTTLGYEQYF. The DNA for the CDR3 is TGCAGTACCACCCTGGGGTACGAGCAGTACTTC.

This chain uses TRBV7-2 with TRBJ2-5; D gene uncertain. V was trimmed by 5 bases and J by 7 bases, leaving 11 bases between them. Germline V gene lookup returns CDR1 SGHTA and CDR2 FQGNSA. This CDR3 is built from 12 residues. The CDR3 loop is CASSPPRGTQYF. CDR3 bases: TGTGCCAGCAGCCCCCCCAGAGGGACCCAGTACTTC.

This chain joins TRBV6-6 and TRBJ1-2, with a weak D call TRBD1 (5 bases). This CDR3 has 13 residues. Trimming took off 2 bases at V and 4 bases at J, with 8 bases between the two ends. CDR1 and CDR2 from the germline V gene are MNHNY and SVGAGI (reference sequence). The DNA of the CDR3 is TGTGCCAGCAGTTACGGGACCTCCTATGGCTACACCTTC. Its protein product is CASSYGTSYGYTF.

This clone was observed once. This chain links TRBV11-2 with TRBJ2-4, with TRBD2 as a possible D gene (6 bases). The CDR3 spans 13 residues. The V and J ends lost 3 bases and 5 bases respectively, with 8 bases between them. The V gene's germline CDR1 is SGHAT and CDR2 FQNNGV. The CDR3 sequence: CASSFGGENIQYF. In DNA, the CDR3 is TGTGCCAGCAGCTTCGGAGGGGAAAACATTCAGTACTTC.

The CDR3 bases are TGCGCCAGCAGTAGGACTAGCGGGGGCTACGAGCAGTACTTC. As protein: CASSRTSGGYEQYF. The J gene is TRBJ2-7, the V gene TRBV5-1; TRBD2 matches 13 bases. This CDR3 region has 14 residues. With V trimmed by 5 bases and J by 3 bases, 2 bases remained unmatched. Germline V gene lookup returns CDR1 SGHRS and CDR2 YFSETQ.

Only one count was recorded for this clone. The genes are TRBV9 and TRBJ2-3, with 9 bases matching TRBD2. This CDR3 is 19 amino acids long. Germline loops: CDR1 SGDLS, CDR2 YYNGEE. After removal of 0 bases from V and 0 bases from J, the junction contained 11 bases not matched to a gene. CDR3 DNA sequence: TGTGCCAGCAGCGTAGAGGGAGCGGGGGGATACCCTAGCACAGATACGCAGTATTTT. This translates into CASSVEGAGGYPSTDTQYF. The entire variable domain, with the rest obtained from reference TRBV9 and TRBJ2-3, is as follows: DSGVTQTPKHLITATGQRVTLRCSPRSGDLSVYWYQQSLDQGLQFLIQYYNGEERAKGNILERFSAQQFPDLHSELNLSSLELGDSALYFCASSVEGAGGYPSTDTQYFGPGTRLTVL.

This clone was picked up a small number of times. This rearrangement joins TRBV6-5 to TRBJ2-7; D possibly uses TRBD1 or TRBD2 (6 bases each). Trimming removed 8 bases from V and 2 bases from J, with 13 bases in between. Germline V lookup: CDR1 MNHEY, CDR2 SVGAGI. The CDR3 length is 13 residues. CDR3 coding DNA: TGTGCCAGCGGGAAGGGGGGAGCCTACGAGCAGTACTTC. The encoded protein is CASGKGGAYEQYF.

The sample holds one count of this clone. The chain joins TRBV9 to TRBJ2-7; 10 bases fit TRBD2. The CDR3 consists of 18 residues. V gave up 0 bases and J gave up 4 bases; unmatched junction bases: 13. Germline V gene lookup returns CDR1 SGDLS and CDR2 YYNGEE. CDR3 residues: CASSVGLSASGRNYEQYF. In nucleotides, the CDR3 is TGTGCCAGCAGCGTAGGCCTATCGGCTAGCGGGAGAAATTACGAGCAGTACTTC.

The chain joins TRBV30 to TRBJ1-4; D is perhaps TRBD1 (5 bases). This CDR3 is built from 13 residues. Germline V gives CDR1 GTSNPN, CDR2 SVGIG (reference sequence). Trimming left V 4 bases short and J 6 bases short, with 12 bases between. The CDR3 DNA sequence: TGTGCCTGGAATGCAGGGAGGGATGAAAAACTGTTTTTT. This codes for CAWNAGRDEKLFF.

The V call is TRBV28, the J call TRBJ2-3, with 8 bases lining up with TRBD2. After removal of 4 bases from V and 8 bases from J, the junction contained 8 bases not matched to a gene. The CDR3 spans 14 residues. Germline V lookup: CDR1 MDHEN, CDR2 SYDVKM. CDR3 sequence reads: CASSSAGGKGTQYF. The DNA of the CDR3 is TGTGCCAGCAGTTCGGCGGGGGGAAAAGGTACGCAGTATTTT.

The J gene is TRBJ2-7, the V gene TRBV6-5; 7 nucleotides agree with TRBD1. V lost 2 bases, J lost 7 bases, and 5 bases stayed unmatched. This CDR3 spans 13 amino acids. The V gene's germline CDR1 is MNHEY and CDR2 SVGAGI. This chain's CDR3 is CASSYTGAAEQYF. The CDR3 DNA follows: TGTGCCAGCAGTTACACAGGGGCTGCGGAGCAGTACTTC.

The rearrangement links TRBV5-1 to TRBJ1-4; no definite D call. The CDR3 has 14 residues. Germline V gives CDR1 SGHRS, CDR2 YFSETQ. V was pared by 1 base and J by 2 bases, with 6 bases between. The CDR3 is CASSLTDTNEKLFF. The CDR3 bases are TGCGCCAGCAGCTTGACGGATACTAATGAAAAACTGTTTTTT.

The DNA of the CDR3 is TGTGCCAGCAGCTCTTTAACAGGGGGCAATCAGCCCCAGCATTTT. Amino acids: CASSSLTGGNQPQHF. The chain employs TRBV7-2 and TRBJ1-5, with TRBD1 matching over 7 bases. The CDR3 contains 15 residues. The germline V gene has CDR1 SGHTA and CDR2 FQGNSA. J was trimmed by 2 bases and V by 4 bases; bases with no gene match: 5.

Here the CDR3 DNA reads TGTGCCAGCGGGCCGGAGTACGAGCAGTACTTC. Amino acids: CASGPEYEQYF. This rearrangement joins TRBV28 to TRBJ2-7; D unclear. V gave up 8 bases and J gave up 4 bases, with 9 bases separating them. The length of the CDR3 is 11 residues. The germline gives CDR1 MDHEN, CDR2 SYDVKM.

This sequence joins TRBV7-2 and TRBJ2-1, with D unresolved. The V gene lost 3 bases and the J gene lost 2 bases, with 8 bases spanning the gap. Germline-derived CDR1 and CDR2 are SGHTA and FQGNSA. This CDR3 contains 14 residues. The CDR3 coding sequence is TGTGCCAGCAGCTTTAAATTGGCCTACAATGAGCAGTTCTTC. It translates to CASSFKLAYNEQFF.

This chain links TRBV6-1 with TRBJ2-7; possible D gene TRBD1, 6 bases. CDR1 is MNHNS and CDR2 is SASEGT in the germline V gene. The CDR3 has 13 residues. Trimming took off 8 bases at V and 4 bases at J, with 15 bases between the two ends. The CDR3: CASGTGTTYEQYF. In DNA form, the CDR3 reads TGTGCCAGCGGGACCGGGACAACTTACGAGCAGTACTTC.

This clone has more than one count but fewer than ten. The chain has TRBV5-1 and TRBJ1-6, with D uncertain. The CDR3 extends over 15 amino acids. The germline V gene has CDR1 SGHRS and CDR2 YFSETQ. V shed 4 bases and J shed 8 bases, with 16 bases lying between them. CDR3: CASSELGRTDSPLHF. For the CDR3, the DNA is TGCGCCAGCAGCGAGCTGGGGAGGACGGATTCACCCCTCCACTTT.

The V call is TRBV28, the J call TRBJ1-1; no definite D call. The CDR3 contains 12 residues. Germline V gene data show CDR1 as MDHEN and CDR2 as SYDVKM. V lost 8 bases and J lost 8, with 15 bases in between. This CDR3 is CASHTRSEEAFF. In DNA, the CDR3 is TGTGCCAGCCACACGAGGTCGGAGGAAGCTTTCTTT. The whole variable domain, remainder taken from reference TRBV28 and TRBJ1-1, is DVKVTQSSRYLVKRTGEKVFLECVQDMDHENMFWYRQDPGLGLRLIYFSYDVKMKEKGDIPEGYSVSREKKERFSLILESASTNQTSMYLCASHTRSEEAFFGQGTRLTVV.

In DNA, the CDR3 is TGCGCCAGCAGCCAATCCTTGGGGGGGAGCTATAGCAATCAGCCCCAGCATTTT. Its translation: CASSQSLGGSYSNQPQHF. The rearrangement joins TRBV4-3 to TRBJ1-5, with a tentative D call TRBD1 (5 bases). The CDR3 is 18 residues long. With 2 bases removed from V and 0 bases from J, the gap between germline ends came to 17 bases. Germline V gene lookup returns CDR1 LGHNA and CDR2 YSLEER.